A selection of T cell receptor beta chains follows, all from one sample in a study of T cells in localized non-small cell lung cancer. TCRdb keeps only in-frame clones here, not all; method: immunoSEQ multiplex PCR. The data hold under 100,000 clones, with around nine tenths observed a single time. The sequencing used peripheral blood, collected before any cancer treatment. These receptors all come from a woman aged 35 to 69 with stage I squamous cell lung carcinoma. Each CDR3 is given with its conserved first and last residue. The order of the fields is CDR3 protein, CDR3 DNA, D gene, J gene, V gene, clone size. A D gene is named only where the DNA matches it firmly. Clone size is given for some rows only: seen once, a few or many times, or a class if the clone is expanded.

CASSKARTLLTKQYF | TGTGCCAGCAGCAAAGCGCGCACGCTGCTTACAAAGCAGTACTTC | - | TRBJ2-7 | TRBV21-1 | -
CAISGTANQPQHF | TGTGCCATCAGTGGCACAGCTAATCAGCCCCAGCATTTT | - | TRBJ1-5 | TRBV10-3 | -
CASSLRTRSQRETQYF | TGTGCCAGCAGCTTGAGGACTAGAAGCCAGCGGGAGACCCAGTACTTC | TRBD2 | TRBJ2-5 | TRBV5-6 | -
CASSVQGKTDTQYF | TGTGCCAGCAGTGTACAGGGGAAAACAGATACGCAGTATTTT | TRBD1 | TRBJ2-3 | TRBV7-9 | -
CASSEQGSGNQPQHF | TGTGCCAGCAGTGAACAGGGTAGCGGCAATCAGCCCCAGCATTTT | - | TRBJ1-5 | TRBV2 | -
CASSSGLAGGRRGYNEQFF | TGTGCCAGCAGTTCGGGACTAGCGGGGGGGCGGCGAGGGTACAATGAGCAGTTCTTC | TRBD2 | TRBJ2-1 | TRBV27 | -
CASSLAGALRYEQYF | TGCGCCAGCAGCTTGGCGGGGGCCCTTCGCTACGAGCAGTACTTC | - | TRBJ2-7 | TRBV5-1 | -
CACTRTGGNYGYTF | TGTGCCTGCACAAGGACAGGGGGGAACTATGGCTACACCTTC | TRBD1 | TRBJ1-2 | TRBV30 | -
CASSVFGTWTDTQYF | TGTGCCAGCAGTGTATTTGGGACCTGGACAGATACGCAGTATTTT | - | TRBJ2-3 | TRBV2 | -
CAISEAGQANTEAFF | TGTGCCATCAGTGAAGCCGGACAGGCGAACACTGAAGCTTTCTTT | TRBD1 | TRBJ1-1 | TRBV10-3 | -
CASRISGASTDTQYF | TGTGCCAGCAGAATTAGCGGGGCTAGCACAGATACGCAGTATTTT | TRBD2 | TRBJ2-3 | TRBV2 | -
CASSLAVQTGNTEAFF | TGTGCCAGCAGCTTAGCCGTCCAGACAGGGAACACTGAAGCTTTCTTT | - | TRBJ1-1 | TRBV7-2 | -
CASSLRQRDRGAFF | TGTGCCAGCAGTTTGCGACAGAGGGACAGGGGAGCTTTCTTT | TRBD1 | TRBJ1-1 | TRBV27 | -
CASSLGLAVTYEQYF | TGCGCCAGCAGCTTGGGGCTAGCGGTAACCTACGAGCAGTACTTC | TRBD2 | TRBJ2-7 | TRBV5-1 | -
CSAGGAGTETEAFF | TGCAGCGCGGGGGGGGCAGGGACAGAAACTGAAGCTTTCTTT | TRBD1 | TRBJ1-1 | TRBV29-1 | few
CASSPRTSGGAAETQYF | TGTGCCAGCAGCCCCCGAACTAGCGGGGGGGCAGCAGAGACCCAGTACTTC | TRBD2 | TRBJ2-5 | TRBV11-2 | -
CSVGEVGNTIYF | TGCAGCGTTGGTGAGGTTGGCAACACCATATATTTT | - | TRBJ1-3 | TRBV29-1 | -
CASSPRGAGDYGYTF | TGTGCCAGCTCACCGCGGGGGGCAGGCGACTATGGCTACACCTTC | - | TRBJ1-2 | TRBV18 | -